Listed below are T cell receptor beta chains from one sample, sequenced in a study of T cell changes during pregnancy in multiple sclerosis. Clones were sequenced by immunoSEQ multiplex PCR, and TCRdb holds only the in-frame ones, with some missing. The sample yields under 20,000 clones, about 85% seen once. The material sequenced was CD8+ T cells from peripheral blood mononuclear cells, taken after pregnancy. The receptors derive from a female donor with multiple sclerosis, enrolled in a pregnancy study. Each CDR3 is given with its conserved first and last residue. A D gene is named only where the DNA matches it firmly. Not every row has a clone size; where given, it reads once, few, many or a size class.

TGTGCCAGCAGTGACTCGAGTACTAGCCAGAGCACAGATACGCAGTATTTT CASSDSSTSQSTDTQYF TRBJ2-3 NA NA TRBV6-4
TGTGCCAGCAGCACCTCCTCGGGGGGGGAGCCCTTCGAGCAGTACTTC CASSTSSGGEPFEQYF TRBJ2-7 TRBD2 NA TRBV6-6
TGTGCCAGCAGCGTAGAGCCGGCGGGACAGCCTGGAAACACCATATATTTT CASSVEPAGQPGNTIYF TRBJ1-3 TRBD1 NA TRBV9
TGTGCCAGCAGCCAAGAAGGGGAGGGGTCCAATCAGCCCCAGCATTTT CASSQEGEGSNQPQHF TRBJ1-5 NA NA TRBV4-2
TGTGCCAGCAGTCCCTCGGGGGGAGGTTCTAATGAGCAGTTCTTC CASSPSGGGSNEQFF TRBJ2-1 TRBD2 NA TRBV27
TGTGCCAGCTCACCACCAGGGGTGAACACTGAAGCTTTCTTT CASSPPGVNTEAFF TRBJ1-1 NA NA TRBV18
TGTGCCAGCAGCTCATTTGAGGTATATGGCTACACCTTC CASSSFEVYGYTF TRBJ1-2 NA NA TRBV7-9
TGTGCCAGCAGCTCATGGACGCTTAGCGGGAGTTACGAGCAGTACTTC CASSSWTLSGSYEQYF TRBJ2-7 TRBD2 NA TRBV13
TGTGCCAGCAACAGATCCCCTGAAGCTTTCTTT CASNRSPEAFF TRBJ1-1 NA NA TRBV6-6
TGTGCCAGGACAATAGCGGGAGATTACGGGGGTGAGCAGTTCTTC CARTIAGDYGGEQFF TRBJ2-1 TRBD2 NA TRBV2
TGTGCCAGCAGCCCCAGAGGTTGGAATGAGCAGTTCTTC CASSPRGWNEQFF TRBJ2-1 NA NA TRBV7-9
TGTGCCAGCAGCTTACCTGGGCAGGGAAACACCGGGGAGCTGTTTTTT CASSLPGQGNTGELFF TRBJ2-2 NA NA TRBV7-3
TGTGCCAGCAGCGAGGGACTAGCGGGGGGTTGGGAGCAGTTCTTC CASSEGLAGGWEQFF TRBJ2-1 TRBD2 few TRBV9
TGTGCCAGCAGTGAAGCGGGAGGTTTTAAACATGAGCAGTTCTTC CASSEAGGFKHEQFF TRBJ2-1 TRBD2 few TRBV6-4
TGTGCCAGCAGCCAAACGAACCAGGGGAACACTGAAGCTTTCTTT CASSQTNQGNTEAFF TRBJ1-1 NA NA TRBV4-2
TGTGCCAGCAGCTTAGTCCGGGGGGGGTCCTATAATTCACCCCTCCACTTT CASSLVRGGSYNSPLHF TRBJ1-6 NA NA TRBV7-2
TGTGCCAGCCCCTCCCCCCAGGACAGAACTGAAGCTTTCTTT CASPSPQDRTEAFF TRBJ1-1 NA NA TRBV21-1
TGTGCCAGTAGTATAGGTGGAGGGTGGAGCACTGAAGCTTTCTTT CASSIGGGWSTEAFF TRBJ1-1 NA NA TRBV19
TGTGCCATAAACCGGGAGCCGAGCACTGAAGCTTTCTTT CAINREPSTEAFF TRBJ1-1 NA NA TRBV28
TGCGCCAGCAGCCAAGTTGGTACAGGGGGTCGAGAGACCCAGTACTTC CASSQVGTGGRETQYF TRBJ2-5 TRBD1 NA TRBV4-1
TGTGCCAGCAGCTATGACAGGGGGCTGGACAATGAGCAGTTCTTC CASSYDRGLDNEQFF TRBJ2-1 TRBD1 NA TRBV7-9
TGTGCCAGCAGCTTGGCAGGGGGCAGTGAAAAACTGTTTTTT CASSLAGGSEKLFF TRBJ1-4 TRBD1 NA TRBV7-2
TGTGCCAGCAGCCAACCAGGGGGCGAGGTGACTGAAGCTTTCTTT CASSQPGGEVTEAFF TRBJ1-1 TRBD1 NA TRBV14
TGTGCCAGCAGTGGTCCAGGGGACACCGGGGAGCTGTTTTTT CASSGPGDTGELFF TRBJ2-2 NA few TRBV28
TGTGCCAGCAGTGAGGGGGGGGTTGATGGCTACACCTTC CASSEGGVDGYTF TRBJ1-2 NA NA TRBV9
TGTGCCAGCGAGCCGGCAGGGGGCTACGAGCAGTACTTC CASEPAGGYEQYF TRBJ2-7 TRBD1 NA TRBV28
TGTGCCATCGCCCTAGCGGGAGCGGTGTCCGGGGAGCTGTTTTTT CAIALAGAVSGELFF TRBJ2-2 TRBD2 NA TRBV6-6
TGTGCCAGTAGTATTTATGGACAGGACTACGAGCAGTACTTC CASSIYGQDYEQYF TRBJ2-7 TRBD1 NA TRBV19
TGCGCCAGCAGCCAACGGACTAGCGGGGGGGGTACAGATACGCAGTATTTT CASSQRTSGGGTDTQYF TRBJ2-3 TRBD2 NA TRBV4-3
TGCAGCGTTGGGGGGCTAGCGGGGGAGAAAGTAGGTCCAGATACGCAGTATTTT CSVGGLAGEKVGPDTQYF TRBJ2-3 TRBD2 NA TRBV29-1
TGTGCCACCAGCAGATCTGGACTAGCGGGAGAGGGACACAATGAGCAGTTCTTC CATSRSGLAGEGHNEQFF TRBJ2-1 TRBD2 NA TRBV15
TGTGCCACCAGCAGAGACACAGAGTCCTATGGCTACACCTTC CATSRDTESYGYTF TRBJ1-2 NA NA TRBV15
TGTGCCAGCAGTGACTCCCTTGACACCGGGGAGCTGTTTTTT CASSDSLDTGELFF TRBJ2-2 NA few TRBV6-4
TGTGCCAGCAGTGAAGGACTAGCCTTGGGAGAGACCCAGTACTTC CASSEGLALGETQYF TRBJ2-5 TRBD2 NA TRBV25-1
TGTGCCAGCTCACTTACGGGGGGGGCTAGCACAGATACGCAGTATTTT CASSLTGGASTDTQYF TRBJ2-3 TRBD2 NA TRBV18
TGTGCCAGCAGCCGGACAGGCGACACCGGGGAGCTGTTTTTT CASSRTGDTGELFF TRBJ2-2 TRBD1 NA TRBV6-4
TGTGCCAGCAGCTCCCCGGACAGTATCTCCTACGAGCAGTACTTC CASSSPDSISYEQYF TRBJ2-7 NA NA TRBV5-5
TGTGCCAGCAGCCAATTACGTCTAGCGGGTAATGAGCAGTTCTTC CASSQLRLAGNEQFF TRBJ2-1 TRBD2 NA TRBV16
TGTGCCACCAGCAGAGATAGGAACACCGGGGAGCTGTTTTTT CATSRDRNTGELFF TRBJ2-2 NA once TRBV15
TGTGCCAGCAGTGAAGCAGGCGGGAGCTCCTACAATGAGCAGTTCTTC CASSEAGGSSYNEQFF TRBJ2-1 TRBD2 NA TRBV6-1
TGCGCCAGCAGCCAAGGGTCCACGGACAATGAGCAGTTCTTC CASSQGSTDNEQFF TRBJ2-1 NA NA TRBV4-3
TGTGCCAGCAGCTCCCCGACAGGGGATAGATTATACGAGCAGTACTTC CASSSPTGDRLYEQYF TRBJ2-7 TRBD1 NA TRBV5-4
TGTGCCAGCAGACCGGGACAGGTGGAGACCCAGTACTTC CASRPGQVETQYF TRBJ2-5 TRBD1 few TRBV27
TGTGCCAGCAGCTCCGGACAGGGGGGATATAGCAATCAGCCCCAGCATTTT CASSSGQGGYSNQPQHF TRBJ1-5 TRBD1 NA TRBV11-2
TGTGCCAGCAGCGTCTCGCGCACCGAGGGTTGGAGCTCTGGAAACACCATATATTTT CASSVSRTEGWSSGNTIYF TRBJ1-3 NA NA TRBV9
TGTGCCAGCAGTACCGGACTAGTCTCCTACAATGAGCAGTTCTTC CASSTGLVSYNEQFF TRBJ2-1 TRBD2 NA TRBV27
TGTGCCACCAGCAGAGATCAGGGGAACACCGGGGAGCTGTTTTTT CATSRDQGNTGELFF TRBJ2-2 NA once TRBV15
TGTGCCACCAGCAGACCCGGGATAGCTAGCGGGAGCTCCTACGAGCAGTACTTC CATSRPGIASGSSYEQYF TRBJ2-7 TRBD2 few TRBV15
TGTGCCAGCAGTTACTATACGACAGGGGATAACACTGAAGCTTTCTTT CASSYYTTGDNTEAFF TRBJ1-1 TRBD1 NA TRBV6-5
TGTGCCAGTAGTATAGACAGGGTCGGCCAGCCCCAGCATTTT CASSIDRVGQPQHF TRBJ1-5 NA NA TRBV19
TGTGCCAGCAGTTCGCAGACTAGCACAGATACGCAGTATTTT CASSSQTSTDTQYF TRBJ2-3 NA NA TRBV6-6